This entry lists 21 T cell receptor beta chains sequenced from one sample in a study of T cells in Graves' hyperthyroidism and ophthalmopathy. The CDR3 regions of TCR beta were amplified from RNA transcripts. Primed by the HTBI set, a first-round RT-PCR was run on the TCR CDR3. From the multiplex PCR reads, TCRdb called clonotypes with MiXCR, one entry per CDR3 protein. This table holds about 200,000 distinct CDR3 sequences, about 15% found once. Source material: blood. These receptors all stem from a man aged 50 or older with Graves' hyperthyroidism.

This clonotype occurred once. The gene calls are TRBV7-9 and TRBJ2-3, with TRBD2 identical over 14 bases. The CDR3 totals 18 residues. V trimming: 5 bases; J trimming: 2 bases; junction bases outside the gene matches: 9. Germline V CDR1 and CDR2: SEHNR, FQNEAQ (reference sequence). In nucleotides, the CDR3 is TGTGCCAGCAGCGTACCCGGGACTAGCGGGAGCATCACAGATACGCAGTATTTT. This sequence encodes CASSVPGTSGSITDTQYF.

This clonotype came up once. V usage is TRBV12-3 or TRBV12-4 and J usage is TRBJ2-7, with D perhaps TRBD2 (5 bases). V was pared by 4 bases and J by 7 bases, with 11 bases between. The CDR3 sequence is 12 residues long. The CDR3 DNA reads as TGTGCCAGCAGTTCCTTCCGGGATGAGCAGTACTTC. Amino acids: CASSSFRDEQYF.

This clonotype was seen more than once but under ten times. CDR3 coding DNA: TGCAGTGCCAGCCACTACGAGAGCGTACAAGAGACCCAGTACTTC. Translation gives CSASHYESVQETQYF. V is TRBV20-1 and J is TRBJ2-5; unclear D gene. Germline CDR1 reads DFQATT; CDR2 reads SNEGSKA (reference sequence). There are 15 residues in the CDR3. The V and J ends lost 6 bases and 2 bases respectively, with 19 bases between them.

CDR3 in DNA: TGTGCTAGTGGTGCGTTGGGGAATGAGCAGTTCTTC. Protein product: CASGALGNEQFF. The chain combines TRBV12-5 with TRBJ2-1; D ambiguous. V lost 5 bases, J lost 7 bases, and 9 bases lay in between. Germline CDR1 and CDR2: LGHNT and FRNRAP. This CDR3 is built from 12 residues.

This clonotype was recorded many times. This rearrangement joins TRBV5-5 to TRBJ1-5, with D perhaps TRBD1 (5 bases). Germline V gene lookup returns CDR1 SGHKS and CDR2 YYEKEE (reference sequence). Trimming removed 4 bases at V and 5 bases at J, with 19 bases between. CDR3 length: 16 amino acids. CDR3 amino acids: CASSLRWEGRHQPQHF. For the CDR3, the DNA is TGTGCCAGCAGCCTACGGTGGGAGGGACGCCATCAGCCCCAGCATTTT. Variable domain in full (rest from reference TRBV5-5 and TRBJ1-5): DAGVTQSPTHLIKTRGQQVTLRCSPISGHKSVSWYQQVLGQGPQFIFQYYEKEERGRGNFPDRFSARQFPNYSSELNVNALLLGDSALYLCASSLRWEGRHQPQHFGDGTRLSIL.

This clonotype has only a few counts. A much larger clone is a single base away; this may be a read error. This chain joins TRBV27 and TRBJ2-7, with a weak D call TRBD2 (5 bases). This CDR3 has 13 residues. Trimming pared 6 bases from V and 6 bases from J, leaving 15 bases between. Germline CDR1 and CDR2: MNHEY and SMNVEV (reference sequence). The CDR3 sequence is CASRLQGSGEQYF. CDR3 in DNA: TGTGCCAGCAGGTTACAAGGGAGTGGCGAGCAGTACTTC.

The rearrangement uses TRBV29-1 and TRBJ2-7; tentatively, D is TRBD2 (5 bases). The CDR3 spans 12 residues. Per germline, CDR1 SQVTM and CDR2 ANQGSEA. V lost 5 bases and J lost 7, with 15 bases in between. CDR3 nucleotide sequence: TGCAGCGTTACTACAAGGACGGGGGAGCAGTACTTC. It translates to CSVTTRTGEQYF.

This clonotype has at least ten counts. This chain links TRBV3-1 with TRBJ2-7, with a weak D call TRBD2 (6 bases). The germline V gene encodes CDR1 LGHDT and CDR2 YNNKEL (reference sequence). CDR3 length: 15 residues. The V end lost 1 base, the J end lost 3 bases, and 13 bases lay between the germline ends. The CDR3 DNA reads TGTGCCAGCAGCCAAGTGTCCGGGAGTGGCTACGAGCAGTACTTC. This encodes CASSQVSGSGYEQYF.

This clonotype was observed at least ten times. The chain links TRBV28 to TRBJ2-7; 13 nucleotides line up with TRBD2. CDR3 size: 16 residues. V was clipped by 2 bases and J by 2 bases; unmatched bases: 3. The germline gives CDR1 MDHEN, CDR2 SYDVKM. Here the CDR3 reads CASSLTGTSGTYEQYF. The CDR3 bases are TGTGCCAGCAGTTTAACCGGGACTAGCGGGACCTACGAGCAGTACTTC. Complete variable domain (other parts from reference TRBV28 and TRBJ2-7): DVKVTQSSRYLVKRTGEKVFLECVQDMDHENMFWYRQDPGLGLRLIYFSYDVKMKEKGDIPEGYSVSREKKERFSLILESASTNQTSMYLCASSLTGTSGTYEQYFGPGTRLTVT.

This clonotype showed up many times. This chain connects TRBV30 to TRBJ2-3; D might be TRBD2 (6 bases). Germline V gene sequence: CDR1 GTSNPN, CDR2 SVGIG (reference sequence). The CDR3 sequence is 13 residues long. V lost 4 bases, J lost 4 bases, and 12 bases lay in between. The CDR3, as DNA: TGTGCCTGGACCACCGGAGGGTCAGATACGCAGTATTTT. Translating gives CAWTTGGSDTQYF.

This clonotype was recorded many times. The genes are TRBV6-6 and TRBJ2-2, with D maybe TRBD2 (5 bases). The CDR3 consists of 16 residues. V was pared by 0 bases and J by 1 base, with 9 bases between. Per germline, CDR1 MNHNY and CDR2 SVGAGI (reference sequence). Here the CDR3 DNA reads TGTGCCAGCAGTTACTCGGGAGCACTGAACACCGGGGAGCTGTTTTTT. This translates into CASSYSGALNTGELFF.

This clonotype was found a few times. This chain connects TRBV5-8 to TRBJ1-2; D not certain. The CDR3 covers 14 residues. Deletions cut 0 bases from V and 7 bases from J, with 13 bases between. CDR1 and CDR2 (germline): SGHTS, YDEGEE. CDR3 coding DNA: TGTGCCAGCAGCTTGGCTTTGGTTTCTGGTGGCTACACCTTC. Its protein product is CASSLALVSGGYTF.

This clonotype was seen a handful of times. V gene TRBV11-3 combines with J gene TRBJ2-5; D call uncertain. CDR3 length: 16 residues. The germline V gene encodes CDR1 SGHNT and CDR2 YENEEA. V shed 2 bases and J shed 4 bases, with 17 bases lying between them. CDR3 nucleotides: TGTGCCAGCAGCTTATCCACGTACTATGGCGGAGAGACCCAGTACTTC. Protein sequence: CASSLSTYYGGETQYF. Full variable domain (remainder filled in from reference TRBV11-3 and TRBJ2-5): EAGVVQSPRYKIIEKKQPVAFWCNPISGHNTLYWYLQNLGQGPELLIRYENEEAVDDSQLPKDRFSAERLKGVDSTLKIQPAELGDSAVYLCASSLSTYYGGETQYFGPGTRLLVL.

On this clonotype: A much larger clone is a single base away; this may be a read error. The chain has TRBV3-1 and TRBJ2-3; D ambiguous. The CDR3 consists of 14 residues. The V end lost 4 bases, the J end lost 6 bases, and 14 bases lay between the germline ends. Germline CDR1 and CDR2: LGHDT and YNNKEL (reference sequence). The DNA of the CDR3 is TGTGCCAGCAGCCCCCGACGGTATGGGGATACGCAGTATTTT. This sequence encodes CASSPRRYGDTQYF.

This clonotype was counted between two and nine times. The chain recombines TRBV27 with TRBJ1-2, with 11 bases fitting TRBD1. V shed 6 bases, J shed 5 bases, and the junction held 8 bases outside the gene matches. The CDR3 sequence is 15 residues long. The germline CDR1 and CDR2 sequences are MNHEY and SMNVEV (reference sequence). This CDR3 reads CASRRTGGLEYGYTF. The CDR3 DNA reads TGTGCCAGCAGGAGGACAGGGGGCCTTGAATATGGCTACACCTTC.

This clonotype was observed many times. The chain links TRBV20-1 to TRBJ2-7; TRBD2 matches at 7 bases. In germline, CDR1 is DFQATT, CDR2 SNEGSKA (reference sequence). This CDR3 is built from 15 residues. V shed 5 bases, J shed 3 bases, and the junction held 13 bases outside the gene matches. The CDR3 spells CSAPPRAGVGYEQYF. The CDR3 DNA reads as TGCAGTGCTCCCCCGAGGGCGGGAGTAGGCTACGAGCAGTACTTC.

This chain uses TRBV7-6 with TRBJ1-5, with D hard to call. CDR1 SGHVS and CDR2 FNYEAQ come from the germline V gene. Deletions cut 1 base from V and 6 bases from J, with 7 bases between. CDR3 length: 13 residues. The CDR3 region is CASSLERTQPQHF. Here the CDR3 DNA reads TGTGCCAGCAGCTTAGAAAGAACTCAGCCCCAGCATTTT.

This clonotype was detected ten times or more. This sequence joins TRBV6-1 and TRBJ2-7; 8 nucleotides agree with TRBD2. The V segment lost 4 bases and the J segment 0 bases; nucleotides outside the gene matches: 5. The CDR3 is made up of 15 amino acids. Germline CDR1 reads MNHNS; CDR2 reads SASEGT. CDR3 protein: CASSAWTSSSYEQYF. CDR3 sequence (DNA): TGTGCCAGCAGTGCCTGGACTAGCAGCTCCTACGAGCAGTACTTC.

This clonotype was found once. The rearrangement joins TRBV7-9 to TRBJ2-5; maybe TRBD2 (5 bases). V shed 5 bases and J shed 1 base, with 11 bases lying between them. The CDR3 consists of 14 residues. Germline V lookup: CDR1 SEHNR, CDR2 FQNEAQ (reference sequence). The CDR3 bases are TGTGCCAGCAGCACTAGTTTCGGCCAAGAGACCCAGTACTTC. It yields the protein CASSTSFGQETQYF.

This clonotype occurred a few times. The chain recombines TRBV28 with TRBJ1-5; D call uncertain. From germline, CDR1 is MDHEN and CDR2 SYDVKM. This CDR3 region has 15 residues. The V end was cut by 6 bases, the J end by 0 bases, with 12 bases between. CDR3 coding DNA: TGTGCCAGCAGATCATTCCCAGGTAGCAATCAGCCCCAGCATTTT. It translates to CASRSFPGSNQPQHF. The whole variable domain, filled in from reference TRBV28 and TRBJ1-5, reads DVKVTQSSRYLVKRTGEKVFLECVQDMDHENMFWYRQDPGLGLRLIYFSYDVKMKEKGDIPEGYSVSREKKERFSLILESASTNQTSMYLCASRSFPGSNQPQHFGDGTRLSIL.

This clonotype was seen only a few times. The J gene is TRBJ2-1, the V gene TRBV4-1; TRBD2 aligns across 10 bases. The CDR3 consists of 18 residues. Germline assignment: CDR1 MGHRA and CDR2 YSYEKL. J gave up 8 bases and V 1 base, and 14 bases lay outside the gene matches. The DNA for the CDR3 is TGCGCCAGCAGCCAAGTTCGGAAAGGACTAGCGGAGTGGTATGAGCAGTTCTTC. It codes for CASSQVRKGLAEWYEQFF.